This passage covers 15 T cell receptor beta chains from one sample sequenced in a study of long-term antiretroviral therapy in people with HIV (dated by TCRdb to between 2022 and 2023). The immunoSEQ hsTCRB v3.0 assay was used at survey level resolution for TRB variable region sequencing. TCRdb re-hosts the immuneACCESS table, in-frame sequences only. Its copies lack some clones; in the studies checked, an unresolved V gene accounts for under half of them, and the cause for the rest is not known. The sample has 35,000 to 45,000 clones on record, 70% to 90% of them singletons. More than 9% of the sample lies in the top ten. The source was unsorted PBMCs, collected 2.2 years after starting antiretroviral therapy. The source is a young man with HIV.

This rearrangement joins TRBV9 to TRBJ1-2; TRBD1 matches 8 bases. The CDR3 is 15 residues long. Trimming removed 4 bases from V and 9 bases from J; junction bases left unmatched: 14. Germline values: CDR1 SGDLS, CDR2 YYNGEE. DNA for the CDR3: TGTGCCAGCAGCCAAGGACAGGGACTGGGGAGGCGCTACACCTTC. This translates into CASSQGQGLGRRYTF.

V is TRBV4-2 and J is TRBJ2-7; TRBD1 matches at 10 bases. This CDR3 is 16 amino acids long. Germline CDR1 is LGHNA and CDR2 is YNFKEQ. After removal of 3 bases from V and 5 bases from J, the junction contained 10 bases not matched to a gene. The DNA of the CDR3 is TGTGCCAGCAGCCACGAACCGGGACAGGGGTACCACGAGCAGTACTTC. It translates to CASSHEPGQGYHEQYF.

This chain uses TRBV2 with TRBJ2-7; possibly TRBD1 for D (6 bases). Per germline, CDR1 SNHLY and CDR2 FYNNEI. This CDR3 region has 14 residues. V was pared by 7 bases and J by 2 bases, with 15 bases between. The CDR3 loop is CASKNLDSTYEQYF. In nucleotides, the CDR3 is TGTGCCAGCAAGAATTTGGACAGCACCTACGAGCAGTACTTC. The full variable domain, completed using reference TRBV2 and TRBJ2-7, is EPEVTQTPSHQVTQMGQEVILRCVPISNHLYFYWYRQILGQKVEFLVSFYNNEISEKSEIFDDQFSVERPDGSNFTLKIRSTKLEDSAMYFCASKNLDSTYEQYFGPGTRLTVT.

This clone was picked up one time. J is TRBJ2-3 and V is TRBV11-2; tentative D call: TRBD1 (5 bases). Trimming shortened V by 4 bases and J by 0 bases, and 14 bases separated the two germline ends. CDR1 SGHAT and CDR2 FQNNGV come from the germline V gene. The CDR3 covers 16 residues. The CDR3 sequence: CASSSTGIPSTDTQYF. The CDR3, as DNA: TGTGCCAGCAGCTCTACAGGAATACCTAGCACAGATACGCAGTATTTT.

V gene TRBV6-6 combines with J gene TRBJ2-7; 11 positions agree with TRBD2. CDR1 is MNHNY and CDR2 is SVGAGI in the germline V gene (reference sequence). This CDR3 contains 14 residues. V gave up 6 bases and J gave up 3 bases; unmatched junction bases: 4. As DNA, the CDR3 is TGTGCCAGCAGACAAACTAGCGGGGGCTACGAGCAGTACTTC. This translates into CASRQTSGGYEQYF.

J is TRBJ2-2 and V is TRBV5-4; no reliable D call. Looked up from germline, CDR1 is SGHNT and CDR2 is YYREEE (reference sequence). The CDR3 sequence is 14 residues long. V lost 3 bases to trimming and J lost 0 bases, with 6 bases between them. CDR3 sequence reads: CASSSQSNTGELFF. CDR3 bases: TGTGCCAGCAGCTCACAGTCGAACACCGGGGAGCTGTTTTTT.

The CDR3 reads CASSLVWKGVFEQYF. The CDR3 DNA reads TGTGCCAGCAGCTTAGTTTGGAAAGGAGTCTTCGAGCAGTACTTC. This chain uses TRBV11-2 with TRBJ2-7; D is unclear. The V end lost 1 base, the J end lost 6 bases, and 16 bases lay between the germline ends. The germline CDR1 and CDR2 sequences are SGHAT and FQNNGV. The length of the CDR3 is 15 residues.

This chain joins TRBV15 and TRBJ2-1; the D gene is possibly TRBD1 (6 bases). The germline V gene encodes CDR1 LNHNV and CDR2 YYDKDF (reference sequence). The CDR3 spans 14 residues. V was shortened by 0 bases and J by 5 bases, with 8 bases between the two germline ends. This CDR3 is CATSREDRNNEQFF. CDR3 nucleotide sequence: TGTGCCACCAGCAGAGAGGACAGAAACAATGAGCAGTTCTTC.

J is TRBJ2-7 and V is TRBV4-2; maybe TRBD1 (6 bases). Trimming left V 0 bases short and J 2 bases short, with 14 bases between. CDR1 LGHNA and CDR2 YNFKEQ come from the germline V gene. This CDR3 is 16 amino acids long. For the CDR3, the DNA is TGTGCCAGCAGCCAAGATCTAGGGGGAGCCGCCTACGAGCAGTACTTC. The encoded protein is CASSQDLGGAAYEQYF.

The rearrangement links TRBV23-1 to TRBJ2-1, with 9 positions matching TRBD1. TRBV23-1 is reported as an ORF; its role is uncertain. CDR3 length: 16 residues. Unmatched junction bases numbered 14, after V lost 9 bases and J lost 5 bases. CDR3 nucleotides: TGCGCCAGGACCCCTTTGTTGCGGGACAGGGACAATGAGCAGTTCTTC. Amino acids: CARTPLLRDRDNEQFF.

The V gene is TRBV6-6, the J gene TRBJ1-2, with D perhaps TRBD1 (5 bases). Germline V gives CDR1 MNHNY, CDR2 SVGAGI (reference sequence). The CDR3 covers 16 residues. The V end was cut by 6 bases, the J end by 3 bases, with 20 bases between. CDR3 amino acids: CASSAQGKSDYYGYTF. As DNA, the CDR3 is TGTGCCAGCAGCGCCCAGGGAAAGAGCGATTACTATGGCTACACCTTC.

This rearrangement joins TRBV14 to TRBJ1-3; maybe TRBD1 (6 bases). V lost 6 bases, J lost 4 bases, and 16 bases lay in between. The CDR3 covers 15 residues. Germline assignment: CDR1 SGHDN and CDR2 FVKESK. This CDR3 reads CASSPTGRGGNTIYF. The DNA of the CDR3 is TGTGCCAGCAGTCCCACAGGGAGAGGAGGAAACACCATATATTTT.

This rearrangement joins TRBV11-2 to TRBJ2-7, with TRBD2 matching over 13 bases. J lost 2 bases, V lost 10 bases, and 5 bases had no gene match. Germline CDR1 and CDR2: SGHAT and FQNNGV. CDR3 length: 14 amino acids. The CDR3 bases are TGTGCCACCCAACTAGCGGGAGGGCCCTACGAGCAGTACTTC. Translation: CATQLAGGPYEQYF.

This chain joins TRBV25-1 and TRBJ2-1; unclear D gene. Per germline, CDR1 MGHDK and CDR2 SYGVNS. The CDR3 is made up of 12 amino acids. The V and J ends lost 8 bases and 6 bases respectively, with 11 bases between them. The CDR3 region has the DNA TGTGCCAGCCTAAATGGGCCCAATGAGCAGTTCTTC. It yields the protein CASLNGPNEQFF.

The chain links TRBV7-2 to TRBJ1-4; 8 bases match TRBD1. Germline V gene data show CDR1 as SGHTA and CDR2 as FQGNSA. V shed 8 bases and J 8 bases; nucleotides not matched to a gene: 7. The CDR3 has 13 amino acids. CDR3 sequence (DNA): TGTGCCAGCTCCGGACAGGGTCGAGAAAAACTGTTTTTT. This translates into CASSGQGREKLFF.